Listed below are T cell receptor beta chains from one sample, sequenced in a study of T-cell reconstitution after alpha-beta-depleted transplantation in children. TCRdb re-analysed the PCR reads in MiXCR, keeping a single row per CDR3 protein. The data hold about 250,000 distinct CDR3 sequences, with about 24% observed a single time. Sequenced material: PBMCs, mostly from graft donor cells, taken 360 days after TCRalphabeta/CD19-depleted stem cell transplant. The source is a female patient aged 2-15 years who had a stem cell transplant for congenital amegakaryocytic thrombocytopenia, so the T cells may come from the graft donor. Both conserved end residues are part of each CDR3. A D gene is named only where the DNA matches it firmly. The listing skips clone size in some rows; elsewhere it reads once, few, many or a size class.

V: TRBV2
D: TRBD1
length: 12
J: TRBJ2-7
size: NA
DNA: TGTTCACAGGGGACCAATTCCTACGAGCAGTACTTC
CDR3: CSQGTNSYEQYF

V: TRBV12-3/TRBV12-4
D: TRBD1
length: 15
J: TRBJ2-5
size: NA
DNA: TGTGCCAGCAGTTTTAAGGGGGCAGCGCGGGAGACCCAGTACTTC
CDR3: CASSFKGAARETQYF

V: TRBV12-3/TRBV12-4
D: NA
length: 15
J: TRBJ2-2
size: many
DNA: TGTGCCAGCAGTTTAGGGCCGGTGAACACCGGGGAGCTGTTTTTT
CDR3: CASSLGPVNTGELFF

V: TRBV5-1
D: NA
length: 14
J: TRBJ1-4
size: NA
DNA: TGCGCCAGCAGCGAGCCCGACAGATCCGAAAAACTGTTTTTT
CDR3: CASSEPDRSEKLFF

V: TRBV5-4
D: TRBD2
length: 19
J: TRBJ2-3
size: many
DNA: TGTGCCAGCAGCTATATACAGCCAGCGGGGGGGCTGGGCACAGATACGCAGTATTTT
CDR3: CASSYIQPAGGLGTDTQYF

V: TRBV25-1
D: NA
length: 15
J: TRBJ2-1
size: few
DNA: TGTGCCAGCAGTGAATATCTTGGCGGGTACAATGAGCAGTTCTTC
CDR3: CASSEYLGGYNEQFF

V: TRBV19
D: TRBD1
length: 15
J: TRBJ1-2
size: few
DNA: TGTGCCAGTAGTCCAGACAGGGGCGCGGACTATGGCTACACCTTC
CDR3: CASSPDRGADYGYTF

V: TRBV6-1
D: TRBD2
length: 16
J: TRBJ2-7
size: once
DNA: TGTGCCAGCAGTCCAAGACTAGCGTCGAGCTCCTACGAGCAGTACTTC
CDR3: CASSPRLASSSYEQYF

V: TRBV12-3/TRBV12-4
D: NA
length: 12
J: TRBJ1-5
size: many
DNA: TGTGCCAGCAGTTTACCGGGGCAGCCCCAGCATTTT
CDR3: CASSLPGQPQHF

V: TRBV5-1
D: NA
length: 15
J: TRBJ2-1
size: NA
DNA: TGCGCCAGCAGCTTGGTTCCGACTAGAGGTTATGAGCAGTTCTTC
CDR3: CASSLVPTRGYEQFF

V: TRBV3-1
D: NA
length: 19
J: TRBJ2-5
size: NA
DNA: TGTGCCAGCAGCCAAGGGCGCTTCCGGGACCCAGAGGTCAAAGAGACCCAGTACTTC
CDR3: CASSQGRFRDPEVKETQYF

V: TRBV10-3
D: NA
length: 16
J: TRBJ2-3
size: few
DNA: TGTGCCATCAGTGAGTCGAATAGTGGAGGGCCAGATACGCAGTATTTT
CDR3: CAISESNSGGPDTQYF

V: TRBV4-1
D: NA
length: 16
J: TRBJ2-2
size: NA
DNA: TGCGCCAGCAGCCAAGTTTGGACATCGAACACCGGGGAGCTGTTTTTT
CDR3: CASSQVWTSNTGELFF

V: TRBV12-3/TRBV12-4
D: NA
length: 14
J: TRBJ2-5
size: few
DNA: TGTGCCAGCAGTTCCCTACTAGCCGGGCAGACCCAGTACTTC
CDR3: CASSSLLAGQTQYF

V: TRBV5-1
D: NA
length: 16
J: TRBJ2-7
size: once
DNA: TGCGCCAGCAGCTTTGAGACGAACGCGGGAAATAACGAGCAGTACTTC
CDR3: CASSFETNAGNNEQYF

V: TRBV20-1
D: NA
length: 16
J: TRBJ2-3
size: NA
DNA: TGCAGTGCTAGAGCCCCAGGGTTTGGGGACACAGATACGCAGTATTTT
CDR3: CSARAPGFGDTDTQYF

V: TRBV28
D: NA
length: 12
J: TRBJ2-7
size: NA
DNA: TGTGCCAGCACGGAGGGAGGCCACGAGCAGTACTTC
CDR3: CASTEGGHEQYF

V: TRBV6-5
D: TRBD2
length: 17
J: TRBJ2-7
size: NA
DNA: TGTGCCAGCAGTTACTCCGGACTAGCGGGGGACTCCTACGAGCAGTACTTC
CDR3: CASSYSGLAGDSYEQYF

V: TRBV20-1
D: NA
length: 12
J: TRBJ1-5
size: NA
DNA: TGCAGTGCTAGAGGTGGGAGTCAGCCCCAGCATTTT
CDR3: CSARGGSQPQHF

V: TRBV6-4
D: NA
length: 13
J: TRBJ1-1
size: NA
DNA: TGTGCCAGCAGTGAACGACAGGCGACTGAAGCTTTCTTT
CDR3: CASSERQATEAFF

V: TRBV20-1
D: TRBD2
length: 15
J: TRBJ2-5
size: NA
DNA: TGCAGTGCTAGACTAAGGACTAGCGGGAGTGAGACCCAGTACTTC
CDR3: CSARLRTSGSETQYF

V: TRBV29-1
D: TRBD2
length: 17
J: TRBJ2-5
size: NA
DNA: TGCAGCGTTCCCCACTCCGGACTAGCGGGACTGCAAGAGACCCAGTACTTC
CDR3: CSVPHSGLAGLQETQYF

V: TRBV20-1
D: NA
length: 15
J: TRBJ2-7
size: NA
DNA: TGCAGTGCTAGGGAAATAAGCGGGCCCTACTACGAGCAGTACTTC
CDR3: CSAREISGPYYEQYF

V: TRBV12-3/TRBV12-4
D: TRBD2
length: 14
J: TRBJ2-2
size: few
DNA: TGTGCCACGGGGGGGGGTGCGAACACCGGGGAGCTGTTTTTT
CDR3: CATGGGANTGELFF

V: TRBV28
D: NA
length: 12
J: TRBJ1-1
size: NA
DNA: TGTGCCAGCAGTTTATCCGATAGAGAAGCTTTCTTT
CDR3: CASSLSDREAFF

V: TRBV6-5
D: TRBD1
length: 14
J: TRBJ2-7
size: NA
DNA: TGTGCCAGCAGTTACCTGGGACAGGGGAGCGAGCAGTACTTC
CDR3: CASSYLGQGSEQYF

V: TRBV7-2
D: TRBD2
length: 16
J: TRBJ2-5
size: NA
DNA: TGTGCCAGCAGCACTCTAGCGGGAGGGAGTCCCGAGACCCAGTACTTC
CDR3: CASSTLAGGSPETQYF

V: TRBV14
D: NA
length: 13
J: TRBJ1-6
size: few
DNA: TGTGCCAGCAGTCAAATAAGAAATTCACCCCTCCACTTT
CDR3: CASSQIRNSPLHF

V: TRBV5-1
D: NA
length: 12
J: TRBJ2-1
size: NA
DNA: TGCGCCAGCAGCTTCAGAGGGGATGAGCAGTTCTTC
CDR3: CASSFRGDEQFF

V: TRBV12-3/TRBV12-4
D: NA
length: 15
J: TRBJ1-6
size: NA
DNA: TGTGCCAGCAGTTTGTCAGCAGGGAAGGATTCACCCCTCCACTTT
CDR3: CASSLSAGKDSPLHF

V: TRBV10-3
D: NA
length: 13
J: TRBJ1-4
size: few
DNA: TGTGCCATCAGAGAGGCAGGGAATGAAAAACTGTTTTTT
CDR3: CAIREAGNEKLFF

V: TRBV4-3
D: TRBD2
length: 16
J: TRBJ2-3
size: few
DNA: TGCGCCAGCAGCCAAGATGTGGCGGGAGGGCGATATACGCAGTATTTT
CDR3: CASSQDVAGGRYTQYF

V: TRBV7-2
D: TRBD2
length: 16
J: TRBJ2-1
size: NA
DNA: TGTGCCAGCAGCTACTCCAGAGGGAGGGCCGTTGGTGAGCAGTTCTTC
CDR3: CASSYSRGRAVGEQFF

V: TRBV12-3/TRBV12-4
D: TRBD1
length: 16
J: TRBJ2-2
size: few
DNA: TGTGCCAGCAGTTTAATCAGGGGGTCGGGCACCGGGGAGCTGTTTTTT
CDR3: CASSLIRGSGTGELFF

V: TRBV2
D: NA
length: 12
J: TRBJ1-4
size: few
DNA: TGTGCCAGCAGAGAGGACCGCCAGAGACTGTTTTTT
CDR3: CASREDRQRLFF

V: TRBV9
D: NA
length: 14
J: TRBJ2-5
size: few
DNA: TGTGCCAGCAGCGTACAGGGCCTCCAAGAGACCCAGTACTTC
CDR3: CASSVQGLQETQYF

V: TRBV20-1
D: NA
length: 13
J: TRBJ2-3
size: many
DNA: TGCAGTGCTAGGAACGCGGGCACAGATACGCAGTATTTT
CDR3: CSARNAGTDTQYF

V: TRBV10-3
D: TRBD1
length: 13
J: TRBJ1-2
size: NA
DNA: TGTGCCATCAGTGTGGACAGGGAGGATGGCTACACCTTC
CDR3: CAISVDREDGYTF

V: TRBV6-2/TRBV6-3
D: TRBD1
length: 16
J: TRBJ2-7
size: few
DNA: TGTGCCAGCAGTTACATACAACGGGACAGCTCCTACGAGCAGTACTTC
CDR3: CASSYIQRDSSYEQYF

V: TRBV12-3/TRBV12-4
D: NA
length: 15
J: TRBJ1-6
size: NA
DNA: TGTGCCAGCAGTTTAGATGTGGGTCGGGGTTCACCCCTCCACTTT
CDR3: CASSLDVGRGSPLHF

V: TRBV4-2
D: TRBD2
length: 17
J: TRBJ2-5
size: few
DNA: TGTGCCAGCAGCCAAGGAGAGCGGGGGGGCGTCCAAGAGACCCAGTACTTC
CDR3: CASSQGERGGVQETQYF

V: TRBV6-1
D: TRBD2
length: 16
J: TRBJ2-7
size: few
DNA: TGTGCCAGCAGTCGCAGACTAGCGGGTCGCTCCTACGAGCAGTACTTC
CDR3: CASSRRLAGRSYEQYF

V: TRBV12-3/TRBV12-4
D: NA
length: 14
J: TRBJ1-1
size: NA
DNA: TGTGCCAGCAGTTTTGTGGCGAAGGGCACTGAAGCTTTCTTT
CDR3: CASSFVAKGTEAFF

V: TRBV12-3/TRBV12-4
D: TRBD2
length: 14
J: TRBJ2-7
size: few
DNA: TGTGCCAGCAGTTTATCGGGAGGGCCTTACGAGCAGTACTTC
CDR3: CASSLSGGPYEQYF

V: TRBV12-3/TRBV12-4
D: NA
length: 12
J: TRBJ2-7
size: many
DNA: TGTGCCAGCAGTTTTCAGCCGTACGAGCAGTACTTC
CDR3: CASSFQPYEQYF

V: TRBV6-2/TRBV6-3
D: NA
length: 15
J: TRBJ1-3
size: few
DNA: TGTGCCAGCAGTAGACGGACAGTTCAAGGAAACACCATATATTTT
CDR3: CASSRRTVQGNTIYF

V: TRBV5-1
D: TRBD2
length: 18
J: TRBJ2-1
size: NA
DNA: TGCGCCAGCAGCTTGCATAGAAGCGGGAGAAAAGGGAACAATGAGCAGTTCTTC
CDR3: CASSLHRSGRKGNNEQFF

V: TRBV29-1
D: NA
length: 11
J: TRBJ2-3
size: few
DNA: TGCAGCGTTGATTCGTCAGGGTCGCAGTATTTT
CDR3: CSVDSSGSQYF

V: TRBV6-1
D: NA
length: 18
J: TRBJ1-2
size: few
DNA: TGTGCCAGCAGTGAAGATCCCGCGCGAAGGGGAGGGTTTTCCGGCTACACCTTC
CDR3: CASSEDPARRGGFSGYTF

V: TRBV3-1
D: NA
length: 16
J: TRBJ2-1
size: few
DNA: TGTGCCAGCACCCAATCAGGGCAGGGGTTAAGCAATGAGCAGTTCTTC
CDR3: CASTQSGQGLSNEQFF

V: TRBV27
D: NA
length: 13
J: TRBJ2-7
size: many
DNA: TGTGCCAGCAGTTCCCCGAATTCCTACGAGCAGTACTTC
CDR3: CASSSPNSYEQYF

V: TRBV7-8
D: NA
length: 17
J: TRBJ2-7
size: few
DNA: TGTGCCAGCAGCCCTGTTGCGGGGACGACTGGACCCTACGAGCAGTACTTC
CDR3: CASSPVAGTTGPYEQYF

V: TRBV20-1
D: NA
length: 16
J: TRBJ2-3
size: NA
DNA: TGCAGTGCTAGAGATCTGCCCGCGCTAATCACAGATACGCAGTATTTT
CDR3: CSARDLPALITDTQYF

V: TRBV2
D: TRBD2
length: 20
J: TRBJ2-1
size: few
DNA: TGTGCCAGCAGTGACGCGGGACTAGCGGGGGGCTATAGCTCCTACAATGAGCAGTTCTTC
CDR3: CASSDAGLAGGYSSYNEQFF

V: TRBV29-1
D: TRBD2
length: 11
J: TRBJ2-3
size: few
DNA: TGCAGCGTCGGGAAGCGGGAGGTTGGGTATTTT
CDR3: CSVGKREVGYF

V: TRBV10-2
D: NA
length: 16
J: TRBJ2-5
size: NA
DNA: TGCGCCAGCAGTGAGTCGGATACGCCCGGTAGGGAGACCCAGTACTTC
CDR3: CASSESDTPGRETQYF

V: TRBV4-1
D: TRBD2
length: 18
J: TRBJ2-3
size: NA
DNA: TGCGCCAGCAGCCAACACACAACGGGACTACTCCTCACAGATACGCAGTATTTT
CDR3: CASSQHTTGLLLTDTQYF

V: TRBV23-1
D: NA
length: 14
J: TRBJ1-1
size: NA
DNA: TGCGCCAGCAGTCAATCTCGGACATCCTGTGGGGCTTTCTTT
CDR3: CASSQSRTSCGAFF

V: TRBV6-5
D: NA
length: 18
J: TRBJ2-3
size: NA
DNA: TGTGCCAGCAGTTATTGGGTTTTAGGGACCTCTAGCACAGATACGCAGTATTTT
CDR3: CASSYWVLGTSSTDTQYF

V: TRBV7-9
D: TRBD2
length: 14
J: TRBJ2-1
size: few
DNA: TGTGCCAGCAGCCTCCCACTAGCGGGAAGTGAGCAGTTCTTC
CDR3: CASSLPLAGSEQFF